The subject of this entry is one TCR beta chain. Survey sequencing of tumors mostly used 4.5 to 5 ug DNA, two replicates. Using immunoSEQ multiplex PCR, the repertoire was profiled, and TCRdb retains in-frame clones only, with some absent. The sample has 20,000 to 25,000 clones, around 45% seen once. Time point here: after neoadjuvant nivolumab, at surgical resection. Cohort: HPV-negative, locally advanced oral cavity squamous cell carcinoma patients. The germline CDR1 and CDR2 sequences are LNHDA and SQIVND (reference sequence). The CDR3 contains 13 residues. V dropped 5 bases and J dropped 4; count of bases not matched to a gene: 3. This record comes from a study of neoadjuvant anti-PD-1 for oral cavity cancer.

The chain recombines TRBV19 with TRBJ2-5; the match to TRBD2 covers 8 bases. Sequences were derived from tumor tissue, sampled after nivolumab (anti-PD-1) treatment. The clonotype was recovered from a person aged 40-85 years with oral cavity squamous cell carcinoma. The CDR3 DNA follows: TGTGCCAGTAGTTGGGCGGGGGGAGAGACCCAGTACTTC. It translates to CASSWAGGETQYF.